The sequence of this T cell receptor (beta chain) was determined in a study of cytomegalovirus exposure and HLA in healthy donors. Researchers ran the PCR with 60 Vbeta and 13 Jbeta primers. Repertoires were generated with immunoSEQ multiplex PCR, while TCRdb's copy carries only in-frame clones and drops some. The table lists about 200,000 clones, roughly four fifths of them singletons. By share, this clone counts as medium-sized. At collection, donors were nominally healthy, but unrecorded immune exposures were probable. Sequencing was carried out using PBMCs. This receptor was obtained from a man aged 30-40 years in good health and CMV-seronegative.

CDR3: CASSGGGTEAFF. The CDR3 DNA reads as TGTGCCAGCAGTGGGGGGGGCACTGAAGCTTTCTTT. This sequence joins TRBV7-3 and TRBJ1-1, with D possibly TRBD1 on 5 matching bases. V was clipped by 6 bases and J by 4 bases, with 9 bases between them. Germline CDR1 SGHTA, CDR2 FQGTGA. The CDR3 sequence is 12 residues long.